The clone carrying this T cell receptor (beta chain) appeared many times. The antigen remains unidentified. The source of the sample is a study of T-cell memory formation after mild COVID-19. Study-level results: Shrinking CD4+ clones resided mostly in CM and EM, and CD8+ ones in EMRA.

TCRdb reanalysed the 5' RACE reads using MiXCR and keeps one entry per CDR3 protein. The sample lists thousands of distinct CDR3 sequences, about 16% occurring once. The V gene's germline CDR1 is MDHEN and CDR2 SYDVKM. CDR3 length: 12 amino acids. The germline V and J ends were trimmed by 5 bases and 7 bases, with 9 bases remaining between them. The genes are TRBV28 and TRBJ1-5, with D perhaps TRBD1 (5 bases). The TCR was taken from an adult who had mild COVID-19 (a few samples of this study predate the infection). Cell type and time point are not known. The source material was PBMCs or a T cell subset sorted from them (not recorded which). The CDR3 nucleotides read TGTGCCAGCAGTCGGGGCGGGCAGCCCCAGCATTTT. It translates to CASSRGGQPQHF.